These 20 T cell receptor beta chains were all obtained from the same sample, sequenced in a study of shared clonotypes between healthy human individuals (dated by TCRdb to about 2020). CD8 naive samples were CD45RO-negative cells positively selected for CCR7, giving a CD45RA+CCR7+ population that excluded TemRA cells. The library was produced with the immunoSEQ multiplex PCR assay. The table was pulled from immuneACCESS by TCRdb, which kept in-frame rearrangements only. Such tables lose some clones; where checked, under half of the loss comes from unresolved V genes, and the rest has no known cause. This sample holds around 620,000 clones; around 95% were observed only once. The ten largest clones take up about 0.11% of the sample. Sequences were obtained from naive CD8+ T cells sorted from blood. In the paper's terms, the cell subset or site label means: CD45RA+CCR7+. Every receptor here comes from a woman in her 30s in good health.

V gene TRBV7-6 combines with J gene TRBJ1-3; maybe TRBD1 (6 bases). Germline V CDR1 and CDR2: SGHVS, FNYEAQ. V was clipped by 5 bases and J by 2 bases, with 10 bases between them. This CDR3 comprises 14 residues. CDR3 loop: CASSIQGPGNTIYF. The CDR3 DNA follows: TGTGCCAGCAGCATACAGGGCCCTGGAAACACCATATATTTT.

V and J are TRBV2 and TRBJ2-1; 10 nucleotides line up with TRBD2. The CDR3 contains 14 residues. Germline V gene sequence: CDR1 SNHLY, CDR2 FYNNEI. The junction had 2 bases not matched to a gene; V was cut back by 2 bases and J by 7 bases. CDR3 bases: TGTGCCAGCAGTGAAACTAGCGGGAAGAATGAGCAGTTCTTC. Protein product: CASSETSGKNEQFF.

CDR3: CASSLFGGNYNEQFF. CDR3 nucleotides: TGTGCCAGCAGCTTATTCGGAGGTAATTACAATGAGCAGTTCTTC. This sequence joins TRBV7-6 and TRBJ2-1; perhaps TRBD2 as D (5 bases). The V end lost 2 bases, the J end lost 4 bases, and 12 bases lay between the germline ends. This CDR3 is 15 amino acids long. Germline loops: CDR1 SGHVS, CDR2 FNYEAQ.

The rearrangement uses TRBV7-2 and TRBJ1-1; D perhaps matches TRBD1 (5 bases). V was pared by 5 bases and J by 6 bases, with 16 bases between. CDR3 length: 14 amino acids. Germline CDR1 and CDR2: SGHTA and FQGNSA. DNA for the CDR3: TGTGCCAGCAGCATCAGACAGTTTGTCCCTGAAGCTTTCTTT. Translating it yields CASSIRQFVPEAFF.

The chain joins TRBV28 to TRBJ2-7; 11 bases agree with TRBD1. Trimming removed 6 bases from V and 0 bases from J; junction bases left unmatched: 4. Per germline, CDR1 MDHEN and CDR2 SYDVKM. The CDR3 consists of 15 residues. CDR3 nucleotide sequence: TGTGCCAGCAGCTTCGGGACAGGGGGCTCCTACGAGCAGTACTTC. As protein: CASSFGTGGSYEQYF.

This sequence joins TRBV4-1 and TRBJ2-3; D call uncertain. In germline, CDR1 is MGHRA, CDR2 YSYEKL. The CDR3 runs 16 residues. Between the trimmed V and J ends, which lost 3 bases and 0 bases, there was a span of 13 bases. For the CDR3, the DNA is TGCGCCAGCAGCCATCCCCTAGGCACTAGCACAGATACGCAGTATTTT. It specifies CASSHPLGTSTDTQYF.

The rearrangement links TRBV9 to TRBJ2-7; no clear D. Germline CDR1 is SGDLS and CDR2 is YYNGEE. The V and J ends lost 3 bases and 3 bases respectively, with 7 bases between them. This CDR3 has 12 amino acids. The CDR3: CASSAGNYEQYF. The CDR3 DNA reads as TGTGCCAGCAGCGCCGGCAACTACGAGCAGTACTTC.

The V call is TRBV27, the J call TRBJ2-3; no clear D gene. The CDR3 consists of 19 residues. V lost 7 bases to trimming and J lost 0 bases, with 26 bases between them. In germline, CDR1 is MNHEY, CDR2 SMNVEV (reference sequence). Here the CDR3 DNA reads TGTGCCAGCACCCCTATTGGGGTCCAAGGTGGGCATAGCACAGATACGCAGTATTTT. Encoded protein: CASTPIGVQGGHSTDTQYF.

CDR3 region: CASRNRDTFNYGYTF. CDR3 nucleotide sequence: TGTGCCAGCAGGAACCGGGACACCTTTAACTATGGCTACACCTTC. This chain links TRBV21-1 with TRBJ1-2; the DNA was not compared with TRBD1, the D call given in the table. TRBV21-1 is labeled a pseudogene. The CDR3 is made up of 15 amino acids.

J is TRBJ2-5 and V is TRBV9; TRBD1 agrees at 8 bases. Judging by the DNA end, TRBJ2-7 fits better; the J call may be wrong. The germline V gene has CDR1 SGDLS and CDR2 YYNGEE. The CDR3 contains 13 residues. The CDR3: CASSTRTGSEQYF. CDR3 bases: TGTGCCAGCAGCACCCGGACAGGGTCCGAGCAGTACTTC.

This sequence joins TRBV7-9 and TRBJ2-5; the match to TRBD1 covers 9 bases. Germline V gene data show CDR1 as SEHNR and CDR2 as FQNEAQ (reference sequence). After removal of 4 bases from V and 2 bases from J, the junction contained 8 bases not matched to a gene. This CDR3 contains 16 residues. CDR3 sequence: CASSSNRDREQETQYF. In DNA, the CDR3 is TGTGCCAGCAGCTCGAACCGGGACAGGGAACAAGAGACCCAGTACTTC.

The chain couples TRBV9 to TRBJ2-1, with TRBD2 matching over 8 bases. The CDR3 runs to 16 residues. Looked up from germline, CDR1 is SGDLS and CDR2 is YYNGEE. The V gene end was trimmed by 0 bases and the J gene end by 1 base; junction bases not matched to a gene: 3. CDR3 loop: CASSVGGGRSYNEQFF. CDR3 DNA sequence: TGTGCCAGCAGCGTAGGGGGCGGGAGGTCCTACAATGAGCAGTTCTTC.

In this sample, this clone turned up once. J is TRBJ2-3 and V is TRBV9; D perhaps matches TRBD1 (6 bases). The CDR3 is 14 amino acids. Germline CDR1 and CDR2: SGDLS and YYNGEE. V shed 1 base and J shed 4 bases, with 10 bases lying between them. The CDR3, as DNA: TGTGCCAGCAGCGTATCCAGGGGCGCAGATACGCAGTATTTT. Residues: CASSVSRGADTQYF.

The chain links TRBV4-1 to TRBJ2-1; D ambiguous. This CDR3 comprises 16 residues. CDR1 and CDR2 from the germline V gene are MGHRA and YSYEKL. V was shortened by 0 bases and J by 0 bases, with 9 bases between the two germline ends. CDR3 DNA sequence: TGCGCCAGCAGCCAAGAATCACACGACTCCTACAATGAGCAGTTCTTC. It specifies CASSQESHDSYNEQFF.

This chain links TRBV28 with TRBJ2-7, with D possibly being TRBD2 (6 bases). This CDR3 has 15 amino acids. V lost 6 bases and J 4 bases, leaving 19 bases between the germline ends. Germline CDR1 reads MDHEN; CDR2 reads SYDVKM. The CDR3 spells CASSFPGLGTYEQYF. The CDR3 nucleotides are TGTGCCAGCAGCTTCCCCGGCCTAGGGACTTACGAGCAGTACTTC.

The chain's CDR3 is CASSLYLAGVGNEQFF. The CDR3 DNA is TGTGCCAGCAGTTTATATCTAGCGGGAGTAGGCAATGAGCAGTTCTTC. The chain has TRBV28 and TRBJ2-1; 10 nucleotides line up with TRBD2. J gave up 6 bases and V 1 base, and 6 bases lay outside the gene matches. CDR1 is MDHEN, CDR2 SYDVKM, per germline. CDR3 size: 16 residues.

The chain carries TRBV7-9 and TRBJ2-2; 7 bases are shared with TRBD2. The CDR3 totals 14 residues. V shed 4 bases and J 9 bases; nucleotides not matched to a gene: 8. Germline values: CDR1 SEHNR, CDR2 FQNEAQ (reference sequence). The CDR3 spells CASSSVGRGRELFF. CDR3 bases: TGTGCCAGCAGCTCTGTGGGGAGGGGCCGGGAGCTGTTTTTT.

The V and J genes are TRBV27 and TRBJ1-1; D remains unclear. The germline CDR1 and CDR2 sequences are MNHEY and SMNVEV (reference sequence). This CDR3 spans 16 amino acids. V was cut by 5 bases and J by 4 bases, with 20 bases left in between. CDR3 sequence reads: CASSPGPGSRPTEAFF. The CDR3 coding sequence is TGTGCCAGCAGTCCCGGACCGGGAAGCCGGCCCACTGAAGCTTTCTTT.

V gene TRBV6-5 combines with J gene TRBJ1-2, with D perhaps matching TRBD1 (6 bases). The CDR3 covers 14 residues. Germline V gives CDR1 MNHEY, CDR2 SVGAGI. V dropped 0 bases and J dropped 6 bases, with 11 bases sitting between them. In nucleotides, the CDR3 is TGTGCCAGCAGTTACTCGGAGGGGGGGAATGGCTACACCTTC. This codes for CASSYSEGGNGYTF.

The genes are TRBV11-2 and TRBJ2-1, with 10 bases fitting TRBD2. V gave up 5 bases and J gave up 5 bases; unmatched junction bases: 15. The CDR3 has 18 amino acids. Per germline, CDR1 SGHAT and CDR2 FQNNGV. The DNA of the CDR3 is TGTGCCAGCAGCAACCCCTGGGGCCTAGCGGGAGTTGACAATGAGCAGTTCTTC. This gives the protein CASSNPWGLAGVDNEQFF. The whole variable domain, remainder taken from reference TRBV11-2 and TRBJ2-1, is EAGVAQSPRYKIIEKRQSVAFWCNPISGHATLYWYQQILGQGPKLLIQFQNNGVVDDSQLPKDRFSAERLKGVDSTLKIQPAKLEDSAVYLCASSNPWGLAGVDNEQFFGPGTRLTVL.